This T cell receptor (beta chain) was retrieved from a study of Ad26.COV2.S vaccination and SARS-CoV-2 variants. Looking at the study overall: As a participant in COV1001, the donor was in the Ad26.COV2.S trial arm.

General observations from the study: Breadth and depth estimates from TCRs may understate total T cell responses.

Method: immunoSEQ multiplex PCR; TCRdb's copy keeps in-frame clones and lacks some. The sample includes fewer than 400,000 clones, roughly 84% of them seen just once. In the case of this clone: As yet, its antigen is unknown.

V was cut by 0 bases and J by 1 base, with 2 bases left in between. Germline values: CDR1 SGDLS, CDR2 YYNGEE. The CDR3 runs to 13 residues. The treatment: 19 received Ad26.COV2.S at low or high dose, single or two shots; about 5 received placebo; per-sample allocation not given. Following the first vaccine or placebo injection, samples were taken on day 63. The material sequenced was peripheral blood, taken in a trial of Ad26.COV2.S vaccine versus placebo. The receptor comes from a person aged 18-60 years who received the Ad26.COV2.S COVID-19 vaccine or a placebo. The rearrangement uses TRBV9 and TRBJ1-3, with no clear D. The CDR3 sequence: CASSVESGNTIYF. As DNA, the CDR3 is TGTGCCAGCAGCGTAGAGTCTGGAAACACCATATATTTT.